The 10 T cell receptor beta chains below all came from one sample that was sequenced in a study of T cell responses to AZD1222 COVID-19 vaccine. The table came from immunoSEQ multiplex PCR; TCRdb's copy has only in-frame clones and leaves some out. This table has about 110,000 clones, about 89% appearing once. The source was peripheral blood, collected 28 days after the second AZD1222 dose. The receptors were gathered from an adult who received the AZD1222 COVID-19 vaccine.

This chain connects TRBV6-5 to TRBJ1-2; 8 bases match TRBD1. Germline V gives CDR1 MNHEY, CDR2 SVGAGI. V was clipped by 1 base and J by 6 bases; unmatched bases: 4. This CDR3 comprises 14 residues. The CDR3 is CASSYFRGQDGYTF. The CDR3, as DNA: TGTGCCAGCAGTTACTTCAGGGGACAGGATGGCTACACCTTC.

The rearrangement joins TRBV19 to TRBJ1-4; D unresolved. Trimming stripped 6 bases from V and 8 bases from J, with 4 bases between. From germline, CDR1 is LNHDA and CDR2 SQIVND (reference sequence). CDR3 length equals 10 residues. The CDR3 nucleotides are TGTGCCAGTAGGGGAGAAAAACTGTTTTTT. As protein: CASRGEKLFF.

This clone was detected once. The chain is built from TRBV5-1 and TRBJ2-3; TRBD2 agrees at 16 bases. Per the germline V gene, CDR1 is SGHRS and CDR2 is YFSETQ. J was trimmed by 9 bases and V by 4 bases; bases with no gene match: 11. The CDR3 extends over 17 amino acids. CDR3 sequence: CASSPAGTSGGAWTQYF. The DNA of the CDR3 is TGCGCCAGCAGCCCAGCCGGGACTAGCGGGGGGGCATGGACGCAGTATTTT.

The CDR3 protein is CASSQEGRGRGYTF. In nucleotides, the CDR3 is TGTGCCAGCAGCCAAGAGGGCCGTGGTCGTGGCTACACCTTC. The chain is built from TRBV3-1 (or the pseudogene TRBV3-2) and TRBJ1-2; no firm D call. Between the trimmed V and J ends, which lost 0 bases and 7 bases, there was a span of 12 bases. Germline V gene data show CDR1 as LGHDT and CDR2 as YNNKEL (reference sequence). CDR3 length: 14 residues.

As DNA, the CDR3 is TGTGCCAGCAGCTTGAGCACAGATACGCAGTATTTT. This codes for CASSLSTDTQYF. This sequence joins TRBV7-2 and TRBJ2-3; D uncertain. This CDR3 is built from 12 residues. Trimming took off 3 bases at V and 0 bases at J, with 1 base between the two ends. CDR1 is SGHTA and CDR2 is FQGNSA in the germline V gene.

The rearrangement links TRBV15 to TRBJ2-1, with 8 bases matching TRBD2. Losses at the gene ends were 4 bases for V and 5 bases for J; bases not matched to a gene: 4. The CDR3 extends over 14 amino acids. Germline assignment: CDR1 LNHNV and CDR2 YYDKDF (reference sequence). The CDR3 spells CATSIGGGNNEQFF. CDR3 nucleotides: TGTGCCACCAGCATCGGCGGGGGGAACAATGAGCAGTTCTTC.

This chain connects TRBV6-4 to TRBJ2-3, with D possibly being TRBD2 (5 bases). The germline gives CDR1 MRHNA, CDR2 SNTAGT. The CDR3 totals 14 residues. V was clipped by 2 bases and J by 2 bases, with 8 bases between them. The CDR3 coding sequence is TGTGCCAGCAGTGACCAAGCGGACACAGATACGCAGTATTTT. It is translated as CASSDQADTDTQYF.

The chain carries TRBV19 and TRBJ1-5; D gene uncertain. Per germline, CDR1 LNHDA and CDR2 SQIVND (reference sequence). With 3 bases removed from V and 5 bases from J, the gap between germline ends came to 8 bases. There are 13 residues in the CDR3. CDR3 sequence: CASSITPHQPQHF. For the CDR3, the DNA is TGTGCCAGTAGTATTACGCCCCATCAGCCCCAGCATTTT.

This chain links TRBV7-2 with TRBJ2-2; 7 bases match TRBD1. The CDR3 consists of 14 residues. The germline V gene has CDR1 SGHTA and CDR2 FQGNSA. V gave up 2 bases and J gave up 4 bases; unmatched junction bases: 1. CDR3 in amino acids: CASSLNRGTGELFF. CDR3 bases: TGTGCCAGCAGCTTAAACAGGGGCACCGGGGAGCTGTTTTTT.

DNA for the CDR3: TGTGCCAGCTCACCATCCCCGGAACTTATGGGGGGGAAAGGAACAGATACGCAGTATTTT. This codes for CASSPSPELMGGKGTDTQYF. The chain is built from TRBV18 and TRBJ2-3; 7 nucleotides line up with TRBD2. This CDR3 is 20 amino acids long. V lost 2 bases and J lost 3; bases outside the gene matches: 20. Per the germline V gene, CDR1 is KGHSH and CDR2 is LQKENI.